This T cell receptor beta chain derives from a study of blood T cell repertoires in COVID-19. Study context: Nucleic acid was either cDNA or gDNA, and it came from T cells, B-cell-depleted T cells, or PBMCs.

Sequencing was performed with immunoSEQ multiplex PCR; in TCRdb, only in-frame clones are kept and a portion is missing. The sample lists under 250,000 clones, around 88% occurring once. Germline V gene lookup returns CDR1 LNHDA and CDR2 SQIVND (reference sequence). This CDR3 is 14 amino acids long. With 10 bases clipped from V and 0 bases from J, the junction kept 4 bases outside the gene matches. The chain joins TRBV19 to TRBJ1-2, with 11 positions matching TRBD1. The sequence came from a middle-aged man with active or convalescent COVID-19. Sequenced sample: peripheral blood. CDR3 DNA sequence: TGTGCCACCGGACAGGGGGCGACTAACTATGGCTACACCTTC. It yields the protein CATGQGATNYGYTF.